The 15 T cell receptor beta chains reported below all come from one sample, sequenced in a study of blood T cell repertoires in COVID-19. Libraries were prepared by immunoSEQ multiplex PCR; TCRdb keeps only in-frame clonotypes and omits some of them. The sample has about 250,000 clones, about 86% seen once. The sample comprised peripheral blood. The receptor set was obtained from a man older than 75 with acute or convalescent COVID-19.

The chain employs TRBV9 and TRBJ2-7; weak D call: TRBD1 (5 bases). Trimming stripped 2 bases from V and 5 bases from J, with 14 bases between. Germline V gives CDR1 SGDLS, CDR2 YYNGEE. The CDR3 runs to 14 residues. CDR3 in DNA: TGTGCCAGCAGCGTCGGACACAGTTCGGACGAGCAGTACTTC. Translation gives CASSVGHSSDEQYF.

The rearrangement uses TRBV29-1 and TRBJ2-7; a weak D match, TRBD1 (5 bases). The CDR3 loop spans 12 amino acids. V shed 5 bases and J shed 4 bases, with 12 bases lying between them. Germline V CDR1 and CDR2: SQVTM, ANQGSEA. The CDR3: CSVKHSGYEQYF. CDR3 coding DNA: TGCAGCGTTAAGCATTCAGGGTACGAGCAGTACTTC.

V and J are TRBV11-2 and TRBJ2-3, with a tentative D call TRBD1 (6 bases). Per the germline V gene, CDR1 is SGHAT and CDR2 is FQNNGV. V was shortened by 0 bases and J by 3 bases, with 10 bases between the two germline ends. The CDR3 has 15 amino acids. The CDR3 sequence is CASSLDAQGTDTQYF. CDR3 bases: TGTGCCAGCAGCTTAGATGCGCAGGGGACAGATACGCAGTATTTT. Full variable domain (outside the CDR3, taken from reference TRBV11-2 and TRBJ2-3): EAGVAQSPRYKIIEKRQSVAFWCNPISGHATLYWYQQILGQGPKLLIQFQNNGVVDDSQLPKDRFSAERLKGVDSTLKIQPAKLEDSAVYLCASSLDAQGTDTQYFGPGTRLTVL.

This clone was detected once. The J gene is TRBJ2-5, the V gene TRBV7-9, with TRBD2 matching 9 bases. This CDR3 is built from 17 residues. V shed 4 bases, J shed 4 bases, and the junction held 13 bases outside the gene matches. Germline CDR1 reads SEHNR; CDR2 reads FQNEAQ (reference sequence). The DNA of the CDR3 is TGTGCCAGCAGCTCAAGCCTCCGCGGGAGGGCCGGAGAGACCCAGTACTTC. It codes for CASSSSLRGRAGETQYF.

CDR3 loop: CASSLVSSGQETQYF. The DNA for the CDR3 is TGTGCCAGCAGCTTAGTGTCTAGCGGACAAGAGACCCAGTACTTC. The chain uses TRBV7-2 and TRBJ2-5, with 7 nucleotides matching TRBD2. CDR1 is SGHTA, CDR2 FQGNSA, per germline. The CDR3 consists of 15 residues. The J segment lost 2 bases and the V segment lost 1 base, leaving 4 bases of the junction unmatched. Supplemented by reference TRBV7-2 and TRBJ2-5, the full variable domain reads GAGVSQSPSNKVTEKGKDVELRCDPISGHTALYWYRQSLGQGLEFLIYFQGNSAPDKSGLPSDRFSAERTGGSVSTLTIQRTQQEDSAVYLCASSLVSSGQETQYFGPGTRLLVL.

The V gene is TRBV6-2 or TRBV6-3, the J gene TRBJ1-1; no clear D gene. CDR3 length: 14 amino acids. Trimming pared 4 bases from V and 1 base from J, leaving 10 bases between. CDR1 is MNHEY and CDR2 is SVGEGT in the germline V gene. CDR3 nucleotides: TGTGCCAGCAGTTCCGAAGCCTCGAACACTGAAGCTTTCTTT. Its translation is CASSSEASNTEAFF.

The chain employs TRBV29-1 and TRBJ2-3; tentatively, D is TRBD1 (5 bases). Germline loops: CDR1 SQVTM, CDR2 ANQGSEA. CDR3 length: 16 amino acids. V was shortened by 0 bases and J by 4 bases, with 17 bases between the two germline ends. The CDR3 here is CSVEDGAYTGADTQYF. In DNA, the CDR3 is TGCAGCGTTGAAGATGGGGCGTACACTGGGGCAGATACGCAGTATTTT.

The chain couples TRBV10-3 to TRBJ1-2; 8 bases fit TRBD1. After removal of 6 bases from V and 1 base from J, the junction contained 7 bases not matched to a gene. Germline V gene sequence: CDR1 ENHRY, CDR2 SYGVKD. The CDR3 runs 15 residues. The CDR3 sequence is CAISPQGQVNYGYTF. The CDR3 DNA reads as TGTGCCATCAGCCCACAGGGACAGGTTAACTATGGCTACACCTTC.

The V and J genes are TRBV3-1 (or the pseudogene TRBV3-2) and TRBJ1-5; D call uncertain. CDR1 and CDR2 (germline): LGHDT, YNNKEL (reference sequence). The CDR3 has 13 residues. Trimming took 2 bases from V and 6 from J, leaving 8 bases between them. DNA of the CDR3: TGTGCCAGCAGCCAACAGGCAGGTCAGCCCCAGCATTTT. Its translation: CASSQQAGQPQHF.

This chain links TRBV5-4 with TRBJ2-7; 12 positions match TRBD2. Germline CDR1 SGHNT, CDR2 YYREEE (reference sequence). Germline trimming cut 4 bases from V and 4 bases from J; bases unmatched to any gene: 6. The CDR3 consists of 15 residues. This chain's CDR3 is CASSRTSGEVYEQYF. CDR3 nucleotides: TGTGCCAGCAGCAGGACTAGCGGGGAGGTTTACGAGCAGTACTTC.

This clone was counted between two and nine times. This rearrangement joins TRBV2 to TRBJ1-2; 9 bases line up with TRBD1. CDR3 length: 14 residues. The V gene end was trimmed by 6 bases and the J gene end by 4 bases; junction bases not matched to a gene: 6. The germline V gene encodes CDR1 SNHLY and CDR2 FYNNEI. The chain's CDR3 is CASRLGQGFYGYTF. The CDR3 DNA is TGTGCCAGCAGACTAGGACAGGGGTTCTATGGCTACACCTTC.

This sequence joins TRBV27 and TRBJ1-1; 7 bases are shared with TRBD1. V trimming: 6 bases; J trimming: 0 bases; junction bases outside the gene matches: 7. Germline values: CDR1 MNHEY, CDR2 SMNVEV (reference sequence). This CDR3 spans 15 amino acids. CDR3 sequence (DNA): TGTGCCAGCAGATTAACAGGGGTGATGAACACTGAAGCTTTCTTT. It yields the protein CASRLTGVMNTEAFF.

V usage is TRBV4-3 and J usage is TRBJ1-3; no reliable D call. The CDR3 is 17 residues long. V was cut by 2 bases and J by 1 base, with 15 bases left in between. Germline CDR1 and CDR2: LGHNA and YSLEER. The CDR3 loop is CASSQNPSSGSGNTIYF. DNA of the CDR3: TGCGCCAGCAGCCAAAATCCGTCGTCGGGTTCTGGAAACACCATATATTTT.

The chain has TRBV18 and TRBJ2-1; TRBD2 agrees at 12 bases. The CDR3 is 16 amino acids. J was trimmed by 9 bases and V by 0 bases; bases with no gene match: 6. Germline loops: CDR1 KGHSH, CDR2 LQKENI. CDR3 bases: TGTGCCAGCTCACCACCGAAACTAGCGGGGGGTCGTGAGCAGTTCTTC. Its translation is CASSPPKLAGGREQFF. The complete variable domain, with remaining parts taken from reference TRBV18 and TRBJ2-1, reads NAGVMQNPRHLVRRRGQEARLRCSPMKGHSHVYWYRQLPEEGLKFMVYLQKENIIDESGMPKERFSAEFPKEGPSILRIQQVVRGDSAAYFCASSPPKLAGGREQFFGPGTRLTVL.

The chain has TRBV19 and TRBJ1-3; D unresolved. CDR1 and CDR2 (germline): LNHDA, SQIVND (reference sequence). This CDR3 comprises 13 residues. V lost 5 bases and J 5 bases, leaving 10 bases between the germline ends. This CDR3 is CASSPTARNTIYF. Here the CDR3 DNA reads TGTGCCAGTAGTCCAACAGCAAGAAACACCATATATTTT.